This T cell receptor beta chain was recovered during a study of cytomegalovirus exposure and HLA in healthy donors. Amplification used 60 Vbeta primers and 13 Jbeta primers. Sequenced by immunoSEQ multiplex PCR; TCRdb stores in-frame clones only, minus some. The table shows over 150,000 clones, with roughly 75% occurring only once. V shed 2 bases, J shed 3 bases, and the junction held 1 base outside the gene matches. Germline CDR1 is MNHEY and CDR2 is SMNVEV (reference sequence). The CDR3 is 14 amino acids. Sample: PBMCs. V gene TRBV27 combines with J gene TRBJ2-5; 9 bases line up with TRBD2. This clonotype originated in a man younger than 40 in good health and CMV-seropositive. The chain's CDR3 is CASSLAGGKETQYF. CDR3 DNA: TGTGCCAGCAGTTTAGCGGGGGGGAAAGAGACCCAGTACTTC.